The clone carrying this TCR beta chain was seen only a few times. At one end, the junction sequence differs from germline, possibly due to a read error. This CDR3 has 14 amino acids. Germline V gene lookup returns CDR1 SSHAT and CDR2 FNYEAQ (reference sequence). These data originate in a study of cytomegalovirus exposure and HLA in healthy donors. Study-wide context: Tens of millions of unique TCRs, all from HLA-typed donors, were included in an early release of the data.

Amplification used 60 Vbeta primers and 13 Jbeta primers. The assay was immunoSEQ multiplex PCR, and TCRdb's table has in-frame clones only and misses some. The table records about 130,000 clones, about four fifths of them present only once. The sequence was obtained from a woman between 35 and 50 years old in good health and CMV-seronegative. Sequenced input: PBMCs. The chain joins TRBV7-7 to TRBJ1-3, with D possibly being TRBD1 (5 bases). The DNA of the CDR3 is TGTGCTAGCAGCTTAACGGACACTGGAAACACCATATATTTT. Translation: CASSLTDTGNTIYF.